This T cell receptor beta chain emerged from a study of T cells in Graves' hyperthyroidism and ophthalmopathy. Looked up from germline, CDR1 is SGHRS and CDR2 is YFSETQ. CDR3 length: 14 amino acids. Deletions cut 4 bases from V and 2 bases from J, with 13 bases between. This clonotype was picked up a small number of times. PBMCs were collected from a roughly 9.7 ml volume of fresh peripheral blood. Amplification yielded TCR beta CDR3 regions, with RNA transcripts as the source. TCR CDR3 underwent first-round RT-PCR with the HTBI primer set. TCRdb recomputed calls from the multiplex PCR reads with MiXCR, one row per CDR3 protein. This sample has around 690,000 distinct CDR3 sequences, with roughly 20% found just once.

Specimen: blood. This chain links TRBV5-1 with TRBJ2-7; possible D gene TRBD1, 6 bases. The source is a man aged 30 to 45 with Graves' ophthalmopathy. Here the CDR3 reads CASSLGQIAYEQYF. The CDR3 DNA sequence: TGCGCCAGCAGCCTCGGACAGATAGCCTACGAGCAGTACTTC.